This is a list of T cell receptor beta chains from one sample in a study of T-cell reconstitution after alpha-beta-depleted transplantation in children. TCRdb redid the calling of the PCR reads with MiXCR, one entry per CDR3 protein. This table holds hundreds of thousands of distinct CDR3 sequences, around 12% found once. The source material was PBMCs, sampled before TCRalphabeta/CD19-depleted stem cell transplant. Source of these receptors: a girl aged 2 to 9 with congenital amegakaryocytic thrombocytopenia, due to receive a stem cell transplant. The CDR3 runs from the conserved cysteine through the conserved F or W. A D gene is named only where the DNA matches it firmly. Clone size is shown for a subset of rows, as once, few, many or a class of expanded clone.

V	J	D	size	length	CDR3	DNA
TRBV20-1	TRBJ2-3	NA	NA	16	CSARTSEATSTDTQYF	TGCAGTGCTAGGACCTCGGAGGCCACTAGCACAGATACGCAGTATTTT
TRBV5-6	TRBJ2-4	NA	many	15	CASSWEGTSENIQYF	TGTGCCAGCAGCTGGGAAGGAACAAGTGAAAACATTCAGTACTTC
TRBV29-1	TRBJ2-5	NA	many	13	CSVEEGWEKTQYF	TGCAGCGTTGAAGAGGGGTGGGAAAAGACCCAGTACTTC
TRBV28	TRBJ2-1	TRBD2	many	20	CASSTGSLAGVIGSYNEQFF	TGTGCCAGCAGTACCGGGTCGCTAGCGGGAGTTATAGGATCCTACAATGAGCAGTTCTTC
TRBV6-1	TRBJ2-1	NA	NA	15	CASSAQGTGYNEQFF	TGTGCCAGCAGTGCTCAGGGTACAGGATACAATGAGCAGTTCTTC
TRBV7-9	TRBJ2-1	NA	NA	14	CASGEQGTSNEQFF	TGTGCCAGCGGGGAGCAGGGGACGAGCAATGAGCAGTTCTTC
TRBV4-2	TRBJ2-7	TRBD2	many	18	CASSQEYGLAGGSYEQYF	TGTGCCAGCAGCCAAGAGTATGGACTAGCGGGAGGGTCCTACGAGCAGTACTTC
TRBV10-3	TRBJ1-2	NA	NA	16	CAISEGRGRINYGYTF	TGTGCCATCAGTGAGGGTAGAGGCAGAATTAACTATGGCTACACCTTC
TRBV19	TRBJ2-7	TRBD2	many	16	CASSGGLAGAPYEQYF	TGTGCCAGTAGTGGGGGGCTAGCGGGAGCTCCCTACGAGCAGTACTTC
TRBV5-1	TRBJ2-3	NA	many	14	CASSSHPSTDTQYF	TGCGCCAGCAGCTCCCATCCCTCCACAGATACGCAGTATTTT
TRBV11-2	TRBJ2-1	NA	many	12	CASSSSVYEQFF	TGTGCCAGCAGCTCATCGGTCTACGAGCAGTTCTTC
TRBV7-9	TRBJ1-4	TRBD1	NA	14	CASSETGANEKLFF	TGTGCCAGCAGCGAGACAGGGGCTAATGAAAAACTGTTTTTT
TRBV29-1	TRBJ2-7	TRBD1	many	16	CSVEGSSGTGGYEQYF	TGCAGCGTTGAGGGGTCCTCCGGGACAGGAGGGTACGAGCAGTACTTC
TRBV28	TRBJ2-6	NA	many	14	CASRRDSGANVLTF	TGTGCCAGTCGACGGGACTCTGGGGCCAACGTCCTGACTTTC
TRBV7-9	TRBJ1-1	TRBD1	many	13	CASRADRESEAFF	TGTGCCAGCAGGGCCGACAGGGAATCTGAAGCTTTCTTT
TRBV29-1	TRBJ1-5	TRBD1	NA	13	CSVVQGGNQPQHF	TGCAGCGTAGTGCAGGGGGGCAATCAGCCCCAGCATTTT
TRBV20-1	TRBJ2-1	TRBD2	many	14	CSARTREGLLEQFF	TGCAGTGCCCGCACGCGGGAGGGCCTTCTTGAGCAGTTCTTC
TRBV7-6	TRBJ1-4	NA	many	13	CASSEQGGEKLFF	TGTGCCAGCAGCGAGCAAGGGGGGGAAAAACTGTTTTTT
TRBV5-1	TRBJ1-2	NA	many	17	CASSLNLGTSSTYGYTF	TGCGCCAGCAGCTTGAATTTGGGGACCAGTTCAACTTATGGCTACACCTTC
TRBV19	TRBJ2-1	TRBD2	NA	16	CASSIMGLAATNEQFF	TGTGCCAGTAGTATAATGGGACTAGCGGCAACCAATGAGCAGTTCTTC
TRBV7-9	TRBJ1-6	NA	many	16	CASSLEGKVSNSPLHF	TGTGCCAGCAGCTTAGAGGGCAAGGTTTCAAATTCACCCCTCCACTTT
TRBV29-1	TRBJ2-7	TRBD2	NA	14	CSVTISGRAYEQYF	TGCAGCGTCACCATTAGCGGGAGGGCCTACGAGCAGTACTTC
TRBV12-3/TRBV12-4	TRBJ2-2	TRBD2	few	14	CATLTSGSSGELFF	TGTGCCACCTTGACTAGCGGGAGCTCCGGGGAGCTGTTTTTT
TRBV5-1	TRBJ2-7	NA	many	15	CASSLGTLSSYEQYF	TGCGCCAGCAGCTTGGGGACGTTGAGCTCCTACGAGCAGTACTTC
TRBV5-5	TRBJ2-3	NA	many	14	CASSYDRYTDTQYF	TGTGCCAGCAGCTACGACAGATACACAGATACGCAGTATTTT
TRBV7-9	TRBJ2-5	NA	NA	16	CASSLLQNRGGETQYF	TGTGCCAGCAGCTTACTGCAGAACCGGGGCGGAGAGACCCAGTACTTC
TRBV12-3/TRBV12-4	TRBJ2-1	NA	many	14	CASSYTGNNNEQFF	TGTGCCAGCAGTTACACCGGGAACAACAATGAGCAGTTCTTC
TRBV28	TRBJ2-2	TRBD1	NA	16	CASTTRDRPPTGELFF	TGTGCCAGCACAACCCGGGACAGGCCCCCCACCGGGGAGCTGTTTTTT
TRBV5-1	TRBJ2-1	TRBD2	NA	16	CASSIPVGLALNEQFF	TGCGCCAGCAGCATCCCCGTGGGACTAGCGTTGAATGAGCAGTTCTTC
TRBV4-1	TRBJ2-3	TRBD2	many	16	CASSQRPLAGEDTQYF	TGCGCCAGCAGCCAGCGCCCACTAGCGGGAGAAGATACGCAGTATTTT
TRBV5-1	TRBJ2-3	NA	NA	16	CASSSEGRTGTDTQYF	TGCGCCAGCAGCTCGGAAGGACGGACGGGCACAGATACGCAGTATTTT
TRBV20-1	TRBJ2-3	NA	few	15	CSAVSFRRDADTQYF	TGCAGTGCTGTATCATTTAGGAGGGATGCAGATACGCAGTATTTT
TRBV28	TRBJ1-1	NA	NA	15	CASSWGGVENTEAFF	TGTGCCAGCAGTTGGGGGGGAGTGGAGAACACTGAAGCTTTCTTT
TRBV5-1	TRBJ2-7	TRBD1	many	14	CASSTTGVFNEQYF	TGCGCCAGCAGCACCACAGGGGTGTTCAACGAGCAGTACTTC
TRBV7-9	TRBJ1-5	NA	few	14	CASSLEGWNQPQHF	TGTGCCAGCAGCTTGGAGGGGTGGAATCAGCCCCAGCATTTT
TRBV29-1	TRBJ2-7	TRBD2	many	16	CSVEGTPGRAGDEQYF	TGCAGCGTTGAAGGCACCCCCGGGCGGGCGGGGGACGAGCAGTACTTC
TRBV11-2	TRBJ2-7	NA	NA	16	CASSPSSGEILYEQYF	TGTGCCAGCAGTCCCAGTTCGGGGGAGATTCTCTACGAGCAGTACTTC
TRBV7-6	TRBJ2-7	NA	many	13	CASSLQSVSEQYF	TGTGCCAGCAGCTTACAGTCGGTTAGCGAGCAGTACTTC
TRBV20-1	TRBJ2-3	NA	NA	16	CSARPLFSGRRDTQYF	TGCAGTGCTAGGCCTCTTTTTTCGGGCCGGAGAGATACGCAGTATTTT
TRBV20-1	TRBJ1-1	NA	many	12	CSASPGFTEAFF	TGCAGTGCTAGCCCGGGGTTTACTGAAGCTTTCTTT
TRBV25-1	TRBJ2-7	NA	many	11	CASSEGNEQYF	TGTGCCAGCAGTGAAGGCAACGAGCAGTACTTC
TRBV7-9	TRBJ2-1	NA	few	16	CASSSWTASSYNEQFF	TGTGCCAGCAGCTCTTGGACTGCCAGCTCCTACAATGAGCAGTTCTTC
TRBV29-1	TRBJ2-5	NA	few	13	CSGAIAVGETQYF	TGCAGCGGCGCAATAGCCGTGGGGGAGACCCAGTACTTC
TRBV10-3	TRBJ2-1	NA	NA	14	CAISEVPGHNEQFF	TGTGCCATCAGTGAGGTGCCTGGCCACAATGAGCAGTTCTTC
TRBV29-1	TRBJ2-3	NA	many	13	CSVRGGSTDTQYF	TGCAGCGTTCGAGGGGGGAGTACAGATACGCAGTATTTT
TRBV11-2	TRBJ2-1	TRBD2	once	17	CASSLDWRAGGQVEQFF	TGTGCCAGCAGCTTAGATTGGCGGGCGGGAGGTCAGGTTGAGCAGTTCTTC
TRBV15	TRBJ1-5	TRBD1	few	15	CATSRDMTGGQPQHF	TGTGCCACCAGCAGAGATATGACAGGGGGACAGCCCCAGCATTTT